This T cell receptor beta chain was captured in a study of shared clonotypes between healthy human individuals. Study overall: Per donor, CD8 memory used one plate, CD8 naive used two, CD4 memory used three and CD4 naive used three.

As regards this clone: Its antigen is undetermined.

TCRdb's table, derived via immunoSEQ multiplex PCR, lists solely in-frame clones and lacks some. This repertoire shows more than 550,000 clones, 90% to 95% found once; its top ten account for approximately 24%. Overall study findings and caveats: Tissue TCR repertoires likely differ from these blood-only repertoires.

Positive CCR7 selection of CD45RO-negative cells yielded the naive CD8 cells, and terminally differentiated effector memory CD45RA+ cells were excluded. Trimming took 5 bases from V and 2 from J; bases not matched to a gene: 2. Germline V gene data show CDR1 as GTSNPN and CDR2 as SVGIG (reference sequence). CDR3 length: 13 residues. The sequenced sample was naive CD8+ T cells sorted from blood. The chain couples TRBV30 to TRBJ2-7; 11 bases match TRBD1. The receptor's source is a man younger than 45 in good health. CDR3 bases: TGTGCCTGGGGGACAGGGGGTCCCTACGAGCAGTACTTC. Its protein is CAWGTGGPYEQYF.